These 14 T cell receptor beta chains came from one sample sequenced in a study. A single record per CDR3 protein comes from TCRdb applying MiXCR to the 5' RACE reads. This sample yields several thousand distinct CDR3 sequences, of which about 75% are seen a single time; roughly 3.9% belongs to the top ten. Sequencing was performed on memory CD4+ T cells sorted from a lymph node. Subset indicated: memory CD4+ T cells, CD4+CD45RO+CD25-. The receptors derive from a female donor with breast cancer.

This clonotype was seen only a few times. The chain uses TRBV20-1 and TRBJ1-6, with 8 nucleotides matching TRBD1. CDR1 is DFQATT and CDR2 is SNEGSKA in the germline V gene (reference sequence). The CDR3 extends over 13 amino acids. Unmatched junction bases numbered 5, after V lost 6 bases and J lost 7 bases. The CDR3 is CSAWTGLNSPLHF. CDR3 in DNA: TGCAGTGCCTGGACAGGGCTAAATTCACCCCTCCACTTT.

Comment on this clonotype: No conserved phenylalanine or tryptophan is present at the end of the CDR3, so a read error is the likely explanation. The chain employs TRBV6-2 or TRBV6-3 and TRBJ2-1; possible D gene TRBD1, 7 bases. CDR3 length: 15 residues. CDR1 and CDR2 from the germline V gene are MNHEY and SVGEGT. Trimming cost V 5 bases and J 2 bases, with 13 bases left between them. The chain's CDR3 is CASSPQGGPYNEQFL. The CDR3 DNA sequence: TGTGCCAGCAGTCCCCAGGGGGGCCCCTACAATGAGCAGTTCCTC.

The sample holds a few counts of this clonotype. The rearrangement links TRBV20-1 to TRBJ1-1; D is possibly TRBD1 (5 bases). Germline V lookup: CDR1 DFQATT, CDR2 SNEGSKA (reference sequence). The CDR3 is made up of 13 amino acids. The germline V and J ends were trimmed by 6 bases and 4 bases, with 15 bases remaining between them. Written as DNA, the CDR3 is TGCAGTGCCCCGGGGGAATCCCCCACTGAAGCTTTCTTT. Encoded protein: CSAPGESPTEAFF.

V usage is TRBV7-3 and J usage is TRBJ2-3; a possible D gene is TRBD1 (6 bases). The CDR3 runs 13 residues. Looked up from germline, CDR1 is SGHTA and CDR2 is FQGTGA. Trimming pared 2 bases from V and 4 bases from J, leaving 7 bases between. CDR3 sequence (DNA): TGTGCCAGCAGCTTACCAGGGGCAGATACGCAGTATTTT. This translates into CASSLPGADTQYF.

V gene TRBV20-1 combines with J gene TRBJ2-3, with D perhaps TRBD1 or TRBD2 (5 bases each). This CDR3 is built from 13 residues. Germline V gene sequence: CDR1 DFQATT, CDR2 SNEGSKA (reference sequence). V was shortened by 5 bases and J by 9 bases, with 18 bases between the two germline ends. CDR3 amino acids: CSAEGLPARTQYF. As DNA, the CDR3 is TGCAGTGCTGAGGGGCTACCAGCCCGGACGCAGTATTTT.

J is TRBJ2-1 and V is TRBV7-3; 7 bases fit TRBD2. This CDR3 comprises 15 residues. Per the germline V gene, CDR1 is SGHTA and CDR2 is FQGTGA. V lost 5 bases and J lost 4; bases outside the gene matches: 8. The CDR3 region has the DNA TGTGCCAGCAGCGCCGGACTAGAGGTTTACAATGAGCAGTTCTTC. It encodes CASSAGLEVYNEQFF.

The rearrangement uses TRBV4-2 and TRBJ2-3, with a possible D match to TRBD2 (6 bases). The length of the CDR3 is 15 residues. Per germline, CDR1 LGHNA and CDR2 YNFKEQ. Trimming took off 4 bases at V and 1 base at J, with 12 bases between the two ends. CDR3 nucleotides: TGTGCCAGCAGCCGGGGGGAGCTACGCACAGATACGCAGTATTTT. Protein sequence: CASSRGELRTDTQYF.

V gene TRBV15 combines with J gene TRBJ1-4, with TRBD1 matching 8 bases. In germline, CDR1 is LNHNV, CDR2 YYDKDF (reference sequence). The CDR3 extends over 16 amino acids. Trimming took 5 bases from V and 7 from J; bases not matched to a gene: 12. CDR3 loop: CATSGRRTGRAEKLFF. The CDR3 DNA sequence: TGTGCCACCAGCGGAAGACGGACAGGGCGGGCTGAAAAACTGTTTTTT.

Note on this clonotype: The conserved phenylalanine or tryptophan is not found at the CDR3 terminus, so this likely reflects a read error. V usage is TRBV29-1 and J usage is TRBJ2-1; 7 nucleotides agree with TRBD2. This CDR3 region has 15 residues. Germline V gives CDR1 SQVTM, CDR2 ANQGSEA. The J segment lost 6 bases and the V segment lost 1 base, leaving 9 bases of the junction unmatched. The chain's CDR3 is CSVEGGLADPNEQFY. The DNA of the CDR3 is TGCAGCGTTGAAGGCGGGCTAGCGGACCCCAATGAGCAGTTCTAC.

For this clonotype: This may stem from a read error, because a much larger clone lies one nucleotide away. It is likely a read error, because the conserved phenylalanine at the end of the CDR3 is missing. The chain combines TRBV20-1 with TRBJ1-2, with a tentative D call TRBD1 (6 bases). The CDR3 runs to 15 residues. CDR1 is DFQATT and CDR2 is SNEGSKA in the germline V gene (reference sequence). V lost 8 bases and J 3 bases, leaving 22 bases between the germline ends. The CDR3 sequence is CSLEPGHGFDYGYTS. In nucleotides, the CDR3 is TGCAGTCTGGAGCCGGGACACGGCTTTGACTATGGCTACACCTCC.

The J gene is TRBJ2-5, the V gene TRBV2, with 9 bases lining up with TRBD1. The CDR3 length is 13 residues. CDR1 SNHLY and CDR2 FYNNEI come from the germline V gene. With 6 bases clipped from V and 3 bases from J, the junction kept 2 bases outside the gene matches. The CDR3 loop is CASRRTGEETQYF. The DNA for the CDR3 is TGTGCCAGCAGGAGGACAGGGGAAGAGACCCAGTACTTC.

The rearrangement joins TRBV12-3 or TRBV12-4 to TRBJ1-2, with D possibly being TRBD1 (6 bases). The CDR3 length is 13 residues. V was trimmed by 6 bases and J by 5 bases, leaving 13 bases between them. This chain's CDR3 is CASRMAGVYGYTF. CDR3 nucleotide sequence: TGTGCCAGCAGAATGGCAGGGGTATATGGCTACACCTTC.

The V gene is TRBV2, the J gene TRBJ1-5, with 7 bases matching TRBD1. The CDR3 is 13 residues long. In germline, CDR1 is SNHLY, CDR2 FYNNEI. V was clipped by 5 bases and J by 6 bases; unmatched bases: 4. The CDR3 nucleotides read TGTGCCAGCAGTCCAGACAGGGCTCAGCCCCAGCATTTT. Protein sequence: CASSPDRAQPQHF.

This rearrangement joins TRBV5-1 to TRBJ1-1; 11 nucleotides line up with TRBD1. CDR1 SGHRS and CDR2 YFSETQ come from the germline V gene. The trim removed 8 bases at V and 5 bases at J, leaving 8 bases unmatched. The CDR3 totals 14 residues. The CDR3: CASSMDRGQTEAFF. Here the CDR3 DNA reads TGCGCCAGTAGCATGGACAGGGGGCAGACTGAAGCTTTCTTT.